Listed here are 26 T cell receptor beta chains from one sample, sequenced in a study of T cell responses to AZD1222 COVID-19 vaccine. Produced via immunoSEQ multiplex PCR; TCRdb's table is partial and in-frame only. The sample lists 100,000 or so clones, 82% occurring once. The sequenced sample was peripheral blood, obtained on day 0 of AZD1222 vaccination. Receptor source: an adult in good health.

Notes on this clone: The same CDR3 also results from other DNA sequences found in this sample. DNA for the CDR3: TGTGCCAGCAGACCCCGGGAGGGATACAACACTGAAGCTTTCTTT. Its protein product is CASRPREGYNTEAFF. The rearrangement uses TRBV5-5 and TRBJ1-1, with D unclear. V shed 5 bases and J shed 2 bases, with 16 bases lying between them. The V gene's germline CDR1 is SGHKS and CDR2 YYEKEE (reference sequence). This CDR3 is built from 15 residues.

This chain uses TRBV7-9 with TRBJ1-1; D is unresolved. The germline V gene encodes CDR1 SEHNR and CDR2 FQNEAQ (reference sequence). With 2 bases removed from V and 6 bases from J, the gap between germline ends came to 13 bases. The CDR3 sequence is 14 residues long. The CDR3 here is CASSLPVMRSEAFF. CDR3 nucleotides: TGTGCCAGCAGCTTACCGGTGATGAGATCTGAAGCTTTCTTT.

The gene calls are TRBV11-2 and TRBJ2-7; 12 bases map to TRBD2. There are 15 residues in the CDR3. The V gene end was trimmed by 4 bases and the J gene end by 3 bases; junction bases not matched to a gene: 4. Germline V CDR1 and CDR2: SGHAT, FQNNGV. The CDR3 here is CASSSLAGGLYEQYF. CDR3 coding DNA: TGTGCCAGCAGCTCCCTAGCGGGGGGGCTCTACGAGCAGTACTTC.

The chain combines TRBV2 with TRBJ1-5; perhaps TRBD1 as D (6 bases). Germline V lookup: CDR1 SNHLY, CDR2 FYNNEI. V was trimmed by 4 bases and J by 2 bases, leaving 9 bases between them. This CDR3 is built from 14 residues. The CDR3 protein is CASSGGQRNQPQHF. The CDR3 region has the DNA TGTGCCAGCAGTGGAGGACAGCGCAATCAGCCCCAGCATTTT.

This clone was found a few times. The chain links TRBV6-5 to TRBJ2-7; TRBD1 is a possible D gene (6 bases). The CDR3 contains 13 residues. Germline V CDR1 and CDR2: MNHEY, SVGAGI. Trimming cost V 6 bases and J 5 bases, with 14 bases left between them. CDR3 sequence (DNA): TGTGCCAGCAGACCCTCAGGACAGCACGAGCAGTACTTC. It encodes CASRPSGQHEQYF.

The chain uses TRBV4-3 and TRBJ1-3; D unclear. The CDR3 consists of 17 residues. Trimming pared 2 bases from V and 2 bases from J, leaving 16 bases between. Germline V gives CDR1 LGHNA, CDR2 YSLEER. CDR3: CASSQYLVRAPGNTIYF. Written as DNA, the CDR3 is TGCGCCAGCAGCCAATACCTCGTCCGGGCACCTGGAAACACCATATATTTT.

The chain recombines TRBV5-1 with TRBJ1-6; D ambiguous. CDR1 SGHRS and CDR2 YFSETQ come from the germline V gene. V was trimmed by 0 bases and J by 8 bases, leaving 9 bases between them. CDR3 length: 14 amino acids. CDR3 nucleotides: TGCGCCAGCAGCTTGGGGGCTACGGATTCACCCCTCCACTTT. Its protein is CASSLGATDSPLHF.

This rearrangement joins TRBV4-1 to TRBJ1-2, with a tentative D call TRBD1 (5 bases). V was pared by 2 bases and J by 2 bases, with 15 bases between. Germline assignment: CDR1 MGHRA and CDR2 YSYEKL. This CDR3 is 16 amino acids long. This CDR3 reads CASSQSRAGWNYGYTF. The CDR3, as DNA: TGCGCCAGCAGCCAAAGTAGGGCAGGGTGGAACTATGGCTACACCTTC.

This chain links TRBV7-3 with TRBJ2-7; 11 bases fit TRBD2. Germline CDR1 is SGHTA and CDR2 is FQGTGA. The CDR3 covers 15 residues. Losses at the gene ends were 3 bases for V and 0 bases for J; bases not matched to a gene: 1. The CDR3 protein is CASSLTSGVSYEQYF. CDR3 nucleotides: TGTGCCAGCAGCTTGACTAGCGGGGTCTCCTACGAGCAGTACTTC.

V usage is TRBV19 and J usage is TRBJ1-3; perhaps TRBD1 as D (6 bases). V dropped 2 bases and J dropped 0 bases, with 20 bases sitting between them. CDR1 LNHDA and CDR2 SQIVND come from the germline V gene (reference sequence). The CDR3 runs to 19 residues. The CDR3 here is CASSINGQGHLSSGNTIYF. Here the CDR3 DNA reads TGTGCCAGTAGTATAAATGGGCAGGGACACCTCAGCTCTGGAAACACCATATATTTT.

The genes are TRBV7-2 and TRBJ2-5; unclear D gene. CDR3 length equals 15 residues. Germline V gives CDR1 SGHTA, CDR2 FQGNSA. V was pared by 3 bases and J by 0 bases, with 11 bases between. CDR3 bases: TGTGCCAGCAGCTTTGACTGGGCGAACCAAGAGACCCAGTACTTC. Its protein product is CASSFDWANQETQYF.

This chain uses TRBV10-2 with TRBJ2-7, with TRBD1 matching 7 bases. From germline, CDR1 is WSHSY and CDR2 SAAADI. The CDR3 contains 15 residues. The V gene end was trimmed by 7 bases and the J gene end by 0 bases; junction bases not matched to a gene: 9. The CDR3 region has the DNA TGCGCCAGCATCAAACCGACAGGGAGCTCCTACGAGCAGTACTTC. Amino acids: CASIKPTGSSYEQYF.

V is TRBV5-1 and J is TRBJ1-3; D not certain. Between the trimmed V and J ends, which lost 0 bases and 0 bases, there was a span of 7 bases. This CDR3 has 15 amino acids. Germline V gene data show CDR1 as SGHRS and CDR2 as YFSETQ. This CDR3 is CASSLGSGSGNTIYF. The DNA for the CDR3 is TGCGCCAGCAGCTTGGGGAGCGGCTCTGGAAACACCATATATTTT.

This chain uses TRBV7-9 with TRBJ1-1; D perhaps matches TRBD1 (5 bases). The germline CDR1 and CDR2 sequences are SEHNR and FQNEAQ (reference sequence). The CDR3 extends over 15 amino acids. The V gene lost 5 bases and the J gene lost 1 base, with 14 bases spanning the gap. The CDR3 sequence is CASSPDRTGNTEAFF. CDR3 bases: TGTGCCAGCAGCCCCGATCGCACAGGGAACACTGAAGCTTTCTTT.

The rearrangement uses TRBV9 and TRBJ1-4; the D gene is possibly TRBD1 (6 bases). V was pared by 0 bases and J by 6 bases, with 12 bases between. CDR1 is SGDLS and CDR2 is YYNGEE in the germline V gene. The CDR3 sequence is 15 residues long. This CDR3 is CASSVAPGHDEKLFF. In DNA, the CDR3 is TGTGCCAGCAGCGTAGCCCCGGGACATGATGAAAAACTGTTTTTT.

This chain joins TRBV13 and TRBJ1-5, with D unresolved. The germline gives CDR1 PRHDT, CDR2 FYEKMQ (reference sequence). The CDR3 covers 18 residues. The V gene lost 1 base and the J gene lost 0 bases, with 16 bases spanning the gap. For the CDR3, the DNA is TGTGCCAGCAGCTTAGCGGGCCGGCACCCCTATAGCAATCAGCCCCAGCATTTT. This codes for CASSLAGRHPYSNQPQHF. Full variable domain (outside the CDR3, taken from reference TRBV13 and TRBJ1-5): AAGVIQSPRHLIKEKRETATLKCYPIPRHDTVYWYQQGPGQDPQFLISFYEKMQSDKGSIPDRFSAQQFSDYHSELNMSSLELGDSALYFCASSLAGRHPYSNQPQHFGDGTRLSIL.

This clone was found a few times. This sequence joins TRBV5-3 and TRBJ1-2; D gene unclear. TRBV5-3 is an open reading frame whose function is uncertain. The V end lost 0 bases, the J end lost 6 bases, and 21 bases lay between the germline ends. The CDR3 loop spans 17 amino acids. The CDR3 nucleotides read TGTGCCAGAAGCTTGGCGTGTGTTTGGGAAATCGGCCATGGCTACACCTTC. Residues: CARSLACVWEIGHGYTF.

V is TRBV19 and J is TRBJ1-5; no firm D call. The CDR3 has 15 residues. Germline V gene data show CDR1 as LNHDA and CDR2 as SQIVND (reference sequence). V lost 5 bases and J lost 4, with 15 bases in between. CDR3 region: CASSRGSEANQPQHF. The CDR3, as DNA: TGTGCCAGTAGTCGGGGTTCCGAGGCAAATCAGCCCCAGCATTTT.

V and J are TRBV4-2 and TRBJ1-2, with a possible D match to TRBD1 (5 bases). Per the germline V gene, CDR1 is LGHNA and CDR2 is YNFKEQ. The CDR3 sequence is 17 residues long. Trimming pared 0 bases from V and 3 bases from J, leaving 17 bases between. CDR3 protein: CASSQDKGRVYDYGYTF. CDR3 DNA: TGTGCCAGCAGCCAAGATAAGGGACGGGTATACGACTATGGCTACACCTTC.

In its sample, this clone was seen a few times. The CDR3 sequence: CASSLYSAPTNYGYTF. CDR3 nucleotides: TGTGCCAGCAGCTTATACAGTGCACCCACTAACTATGGCTACACCTTC. The chain links TRBV11-2 to TRBJ1-2; D is ambiguous. The CDR3 contains 16 residues. V shed 2 bases and J shed 0 bases, with 13 bases lying between them. Per the germline V gene, CDR1 is SGHAT and CDR2 is FQNNGV. Using reference TRBV11-2 and TRBJ1-2 for the parts outside the CDR3, the full variable domain is EAGVAQSPRYKIIEKRQSVAFWCNPISGHATLYWYQQILGQGPKLLIQFQNNGVVDDSQLPKDRFSAERLKGVDSTLKIQPAKLEDSAVYLCASSLYSAPTNYGYTFGSGTRLTVV.

This chain joins TRBV19 and TRBJ1-1; D unclear. The CDR3 covers 13 residues. Germline V CDR1 and CDR2: LNHDA, SQIVND (reference sequence). The CDR3: CATAPWGTMGAFF. CDR3 sequence (DNA): TGTGCTACGGCCCCATGGGGAACGATGGGGGCTTTCTTT. Using reference TRBV19 and TRBJ1-1 for the parts outside the CDR3, the full variable domain is DGGITQSPKYLFRKEGQNVTLSCEQNLNHDAMYWYRQDPGQGLRLIYYSQIVNDFQKGDIAEGYSVSREKKESFPLTVTSAQKNPTAFYLCATAPWGTMGAFFGQGTRLTVV.

The rearrangement uses TRBV4-1 and TRBJ2-1; 14 bases map to TRBD2. Looked up from germline, CDR1 is MGHRA and CDR2 is YSYEKL. The CDR3 sequence is 16 residues long. The ends lost 4 bases at V and 9 bases at J; junction bases unmatched: 8. CDR3 DNA: TGCGCCAGCAGCCGATACGGGACTAGCGGGGGAGGTGAGCAGTTCTTC. Amino acids: CASSRYGTSGGGEQFF.

The chain carries TRBV3-1 (or the pseudogene TRBV3-2) and TRBJ1-6, with D tentatively TRBD1 (5 bases). The V and J ends lost 7 bases and 10 bases respectively, with 11 bases between them. The CDR3 is made up of 12 amino acids. The germline gives CDR1 LGHDT, CDR2 YNNKEL (reference sequence). CDR3 coding DNA: TGTGCCAGCAAAGGGGACGACTCACCCCTCCACTTT. It specifies CASKGDDSPLHF.

This sequence joins TRBV11-2 and TRBJ1-2; a possible D gene is TRBD1 (5 bases). V lost 4 bases and J lost 4, with 16 bases in between. This CDR3 comprises 15 residues. The germline gives CDR1 SGHAT, CDR2 FQNNGV. The CDR3 region has the DNA TGTGCCAGCAGCTCGGGGACCCAGGGTCGCTATGGCTACACCTTC. Encoded protein: CASSSGTQGRYGYTF. The full variable domain, in which reference TRBV11-2 and TRBJ1-2 provide the parts outside the CDR3, is EAGVAQSPRYKIIEKRQSVAFWCNPISGHATLYWYQQILGQGPKLLIQFQNNGVVDDSQLPKDRFSAERLKGVDSTLKIQPAKLEDSAVYLCASSSGTQGRYGYTFGSGTRLTVV.

The chain uses TRBV19 and TRBJ2-5, with 8 positions matching TRBD2. Germline CDR1 and CDR2: LNHDA and SQIVND (reference sequence). The CDR3 runs to 20 residues. V lost 1 base to trimming and J lost 2 bases; unmatched junction nucleotides: 18. The chain's CDR3 is CASSIGPLRSRLAGQETQYF. CDR3 bases: TGTGCCAGTAGTATAGGGCCCCTGCGGAGTAGGCTAGCGGGTCAAGAGACCCAGTACTTC.

CDR3 loop: CASSLASRGWLGTEAFF. In DNA, the CDR3 is TGCGCCAGCAGCTTGGCCTCCCGGGGGTGGTTAGGTACTGAAGCTTTCTTT. V is TRBV5-1 and J is TRBJ1-1; weak D call: TRBD1 (5 bases). V lost 0 bases and J lost 5, with 20 bases in between. Per germline, CDR1 SGHRS and CDR2 YFSETQ. CDR3 length equals 17 residues.